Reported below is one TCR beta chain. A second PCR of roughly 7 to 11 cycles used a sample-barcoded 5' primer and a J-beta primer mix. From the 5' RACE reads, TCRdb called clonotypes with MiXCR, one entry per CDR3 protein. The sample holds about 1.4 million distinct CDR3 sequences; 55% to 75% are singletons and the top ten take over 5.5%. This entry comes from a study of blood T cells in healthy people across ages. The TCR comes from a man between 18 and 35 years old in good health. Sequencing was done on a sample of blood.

Written as DNA, the CDR3 is TGTGCCAGCAGCTTAGTCGACAGGGGGGGGCCCTCCTACAATGAGCAGTTCTTC. Its protein is CASSLVDRGGPSYNEQFF. The rearrangement uses TRBV7-2 and TRBJ2-1; 9 bases line up with TRBD1. The CDR3 contains 18 residues. V was pared by 1 base and J by 0 bases, with 7 bases of the junction left unmatched. CDR1 and CDR2 from the germline V gene are SGHTA and FQGNSA.